These 28 T cell receptor beta chains were sequenced from one sample in a study of blood T cell repertoires in COVID-19 (dated by TCRdb to between 2020 and 2021). The library was made by the immunoSEQ multiplex PCR assay. This immuneACCESS table, as held by TCRdb, lists in-frame sequences with V and J called but not all clones. Of the missing ones, under half trace to an unresolved V gene in checked studies; the others have no known cause. Here the sample has about 250,000 clones; about 88% occur a single time. The ten largest make up approximately 1.6% of the sample. Sequencing was done on a sample of PBMCs or T cells enriched from blood (not recorded which). These receptors were taken from a woman aged 45-65 years who had recovered from COVID-19.

V is TRBV9 and J is TRBJ2-1, with D tentatively TRBD2 (6 bases). The CDR3 consists of 16 residues. Germline CDR1 and CDR2: SGDLS and YYNGEE. Trimming took 2 bases from V and 0 from J, leaving 12 bases between them. CDR3: CASSVLRGSSYNEQFF. The CDR3 DNA is TGTGCCAGCAGCGTGTTACGGGGGAGCTCCTACAATGAGCAGTTCTTC.

The V and J genes are TRBV4-3 and TRBJ2-5, with D hard to call. This CDR3 is 13 amino acids long. Trimming left V 0 bases short and J 1 base short, with 3 bases between. In germline, CDR1 is LGHNA, CDR2 YSLEER. The chain's CDR3 is CASSQELQETQYF. CDR3 in DNA: TGCGCCAGCAGCCAAGAACTCCAAGAGACCCAGTACTTC.

The chain carries TRBV25-1 and TRBJ2-4; D is undetermined. Between the trimmed V and J ends, which lost 0 bases and 12 bases, there was a span of 6 bases. The V gene's germline CDR1 is MGHDK and CDR2 SYGVNS. The length of the CDR3 is 11 residues. The CDR3 spells CASSEYGHQYF. The CDR3, as DNA: TGTGCCAGCAGTGAATATGGCCATCAGTACTTC.

Comments on this clone: One end of the junction does not line up with germline, which may come from a read error. The J gene is TRBJ2-5, the V gene TRBV5-1; D ambiguous. This CDR3 contains 11 residues. Germline V gives CDR1 SGHRS, CDR2 YFSETQ. As DNA, the CDR3 is TGCGCCAGCAGCAACCAGGAGACCCAGTACTTC. It translates to CASSNQETQYF.

The V call is TRBV28, the J call TRBJ1-1, with D perhaps TRBD1 (5 bases). Trimming took off 8 bases at V and 11 bases at J, with 21 bases between the two ends. In germline, CDR1 is MDHEN, CDR2 SYDVKM. The CDR3 is 13 residues long. The CDR3 DNA follows: TGTGCCAGCGGCATCGGGGGGGGTTTACGGGCTTTCTTT. Translation: CASGIGGGLRAFF.

The gene calls are TRBV19 and TRBJ2-1; no clear D gene. CDR1 is LNHDA and CDR2 is SQIVND in the germline V gene (reference sequence). V was pared by 5 bases and J by 5 bases, with 16 bases between. This CDR3 has 15 amino acids. This CDR3 reads CASSDTAGQDNEQFF. CDR3 nucleotide sequence: TGTGCCAGTAGTGACACGGCAGGTCAAGACAATGAGCAGTTCTTC.

The rearrangement joins TRBV5-5 to TRBJ2-3; possible D gene TRBD2, 6 bases. This CDR3 contains 14 residues. Trimming stripped 3 bases from V and 3 bases from J, with 11 bases between. CDR1 is SGHKS, CDR2 YYEKEE, per germline (reference sequence). The CDR3 loop reads CASSYAGSTDTQYF. The CDR3 DNA sequence: TGTGCCAGCAGCTACGCGGGGTCGACAGATACGCAGTATTTT.

The rearrangement links TRBV7-3 to TRBJ1-1; no clear D gene. The CDR3 has 13 amino acids. V shed 5 bases and J shed 5 bases, with 12 bases lying between them. Per germline, CDR1 SGHTA and CDR2 FQGTGA. As DNA, the CDR3 is TGTGCCAGCAGCGTGAAAAGAGGAACTGAAGCTTTCTTT. Residues: CASSVKRGTEAFF.

J is TRBJ2-1 and V is TRBV24-1; the match to TRBD2 covers 10 bases. Germline V lookup: CDR1 KGHDR, CDR2 SFDVKD. The CDR3 is 13 residues long. V lost 7 bases, J lost 8 bases, and 4 bases stayed unmatched. The CDR3 loop reads CATRSSGSDEQFF. CDR3 DNA: TGTGCCACCAGATCTAGCGGGAGCGATGAGCAGTTCTTC.

The V and J genes are TRBV7-9 and TRBJ1-4, with D uncertain. Trimming left V 3 bases short and J 7 bases short, with 6 bases between. Germline V gene data show CDR1 as SEHNR and CDR2 as FQNEAQ (reference sequence). This CDR3 is built from 12 residues. Here the CDR3 reads CASSFSTEKLFF. CDR3 nucleotide sequence: TGTGCCAGCAGCTTTTCTACTGAAAAACTGTTTTTT.

J is TRBJ2-7 and V is TRBV28, with 8 bases lining up with TRBD2. The ends lost 7 bases at V and 1 base at J; junction bases unmatched: 12. This CDR3 is 16 amino acids long. Germline lookup yields CDR1 MDHEN and CDR2 SYDVKM. The CDR3 bases are TGTGCCAGCACCACGGTAAGGGCTAGCGGGTCCTACGAGCAGTACTTC. It codes for CASTTVRASGSYEQYF.

The rearrangement links TRBV30 to TRBJ2-7; D might be TRBD1 (5 bases). This CDR3 contains 13 residues. The V end was cut by 0 bases, the J end by 3 bases, with 9 bases between. Germline V gene sequence: CDR1 GTSNPN, CDR2 SVGIG (reference sequence). CDR3 DNA: TGTGCCTGGAGTGTGCCAGGGAACTACGAGCAGTACTTC. Translating gives CAWSVPGNYEQYF.

This clone was picked up a small number of times. The gene calls are TRBV7-2 and TRBJ1-2; 9 positions agree with TRBD1. The V gene's germline CDR1 is SGHTA and CDR2 FQGNSA. The V gene end was trimmed by 5 bases and the J gene end by 7 bases; junction bases not matched to a gene: 8. The CDR3 contains 14 residues. CDR3 in DNA: TGTGCCAGCAGCCCCAGACAGGGGGGCTTTGGCTACACCTTC. Protein sequence: CASSPRQGGFGYTF.

This chain links TRBV7-2 with TRBJ1-5; 8 nucleotides line up with TRBD1. Germline V gene data show CDR1 as SGHTA and CDR2 as FQGNSA. After removal of 5 bases from V and 0 bases from J, the junction contained 6 bases not matched to a gene. The CDR3 has 16 amino acids. For the CDR3, the DNA is TGTGCCAGCAGCCCCGGGACAGGATATAGCAATCAGCCCCAGCATTTT. It codes for CASSPGTGYSNQPQHF.

The count of this clone is one. The chain joins TRBV5-6 to TRBJ2-1; 13 bases are a match to TRBD2. V trimming: 4 bases; J trimming: 10 bases; junction bases outside the gene matches: 8. The CDR3 totals 15 residues. Per the germline V gene, CDR1 is SGHDT and CDR2 is YYEEEE. The CDR3 DNA reads TGTGCCAGCAGCAGGGGACTAGCGGGGAGGGGCGAGCAGTTCTTC. This gives the protein CASSRGLAGRGEQFF.

The chain employs TRBV18 and TRBJ2-3; D is possibly TRBD2 (6 bases). The length of the CDR3 is 14 residues. CDR1 is KGHSH and CDR2 is LQKENI in the germline V gene. Trimming pared 0 bases from V and 5 bases from J, leaving 9 bases between. The CDR3 reads CASSPPEGKDTQYF. The CDR3 bases are TGTGCCAGCTCACCACCGGAGGGAAAAGATACGCAGTATTTT.

The chain joins TRBV5-4 to TRBJ1-1, with a weak D call TRBD1 (6 bases). The CDR3 is made up of 15 amino acids. V was clipped by 4 bases and J by 1 base, with 14 bases between them. CDR1 is SGHNT, CDR2 YYREEE, per germline (reference sequence). CDR3: CASSRGTVANTEAFF. Written as DNA, the CDR3 is TGTGCCAGCAGCAGGGGGACGGTTGCGAACACTGAAGCTTTCTTT.

This chain links TRBV11-2 with TRBJ1-2, with D possibly being TRBD1 (6 bases). V was shortened by 6 bases and J by 5 bases, with 19 bases between the two germline ends. Germline CDR1 is SGHAT and CDR2 is FQNNGV. The CDR3 is 15 amino acids. Here the CDR3 DNA reads TGTGCCAGCAGTCAAAGGGGGGGAGGAGGATATGGCTACACCTTC. Residues: CASSQRGGGGYGYTF.

The chain carries TRBV12-5 and TRBJ2-1; the match to TRBD2 covers 9 bases. The CDR3 length is 15 residues. Per the germline V gene, CDR1 is LGHNT and CDR2 is FRNRAP. The J segment lost 6 bases and the V segment lost 5 bases, leaving 8 bases of the junction unmatched. This CDR3 reads CASGISGRGVNEQFF. In DNA form, the CDR3 reads TGTGCTAGTGGTATTAGCGGGAGAGGCGTCAATGAGCAGTTCTTC.

V is TRBV6-1 and J is TRBJ1-3, with D possibly matching TRBD1 (6 bases). Germline V CDR1 and CDR2: MNHNS, SASEGT. The CDR3 spans 15 residues. Trimming removed 1 base from V and 8 bases from J, with 15 bases in between. For the CDR3, the DNA is TGTGCCAGCAGTGAAGGGGTGGGGGCCGTAGACACCATATATTTT. It specifies CASSEGVGAVDTIYF.

V and J are TRBV19 and TRBJ1-2; TRBD1 matches at 7 bases. The CDR3 totals 17 residues. Trimming cost V 4 bases and J 0 bases; bases outside gene matches: 11. The germline gives CDR1 LNHDA, CDR2 SQIVND (reference sequence). CDR3 in amino acids: CASSTLLGQRSNYGYTF. The CDR3 region has the DNA TGTGCCAGTAGTACTCTGCTGGGACAGAGATCTAACTATGGCTACACCTTC.

V gene TRBV19 combines with J gene TRBJ2-7, with TRBD1 matching over 7 bases. This CDR3 contains 13 residues. Losses at the gene ends were 6 bases for V and 3 bases for J; bases not matched to a gene: 5. From germline, CDR1 is LNHDA and CDR2 SQIVND (reference sequence). The CDR3 coding sequence is TGTGCCAGTAGCCCCGGGACAGACTACGAGCAGTACTTC. This translates into CASSPGTDYEQYF.

This clone was found once. V is TRBV10-3 and J is TRBJ1-4; tentative D call: TRBD1 (6 bases). Deletions cut 6 bases from V and 7 bases from J, with 18 bases between. The germline V gene has CDR1 ENHRY and CDR2 SYGVKD. This CDR3 has 15 residues. The CDR3 is CAISNLQGEGEKLFF. The DNA for the CDR3 is TGTGCCATCAGCAATTTACAGGGTGAGGGTGAAAAACTGTTTTTT.

The chain couples TRBV27 to TRBJ1-5, with TRBD1 matching 11 bases. Trimming took 4 bases from V and 2 from J; bases not matched to a gene: 4. The germline V gene encodes CDR1 MNHEY and CDR2 SMNVEV (reference sequence). This CDR3 has 16 amino acids. In DNA form, the CDR3 reads TGTGCCAGCAGTTCGGACAGGGGGCGGGGCAATCAGCCCCAGCATTTT. It encodes CASSSDRGRGNQPQHF.

In this sample, this clone turned up a few times. The chain couples TRBV7-9 to TRBJ1-5, with 7 bases aligning to TRBD1. J gave up 5 bases and V 4 bases, and 14 bases lay outside the gene matches. CDR3 length: 17 amino acids. Germline V lookup: CDR1 SEHNR, CDR2 FQNEAQ (reference sequence). DNA of the CDR3: TGTGCCAGCAGCTCAACCAAAGGGGACAGAGATCATCAGCCCCAGCATTTT. It yields the protein CASSSTKGDRDHQPQHF.

This clone was detected only a few times. The rearrangement joins TRBV2 to TRBJ1-1, with 12 positions matching TRBD1. CDR3 size: 14 residues. Per germline, CDR1 SNHLY and CDR2 FYNNEI. V lost 5 bases to trimming and J lost 6 bases; unmatched junction nucleotides: 4. The CDR3 DNA reads TGTGCCAGCAGTACCGGGACAGGGGGCTCTGAAGCTTTCTTT. This codes for CASSTGTGGSEAFF. The entire variable domain, with the rest obtained from reference TRBV2 and TRBJ1-1, is as follows: EPEVTQTPSHQVTQMGQEVILRCVPISNHLYFYWYRQILGQKVEFLVSFYNNEISEKSEIFDDQFSVERPDGSNFTLKIRSTKLEDSAMYFCASSTGTGGSEAFFGQGTRLTVV.

The sample holds one count of this clone. The genes are TRBV9 and TRBJ2-1, with 8 bases aligning to TRBD2. CDR1 SGDLS and CDR2 YYNGEE come from the germline V gene. With V trimmed by 0 bases and J by 3 bases, 11 bases remained unmatched. The CDR3 runs 18 residues. CDR3 nucleotide sequence: TGTGCCAGCAGCGTAGGAGGGCTAGCGGGCAGCATCTACAATGAGCAGTTCTTC. Protein product: CASSVGGLAGSIYNEQFF.

This clone was detected once. The chain is built from TRBV5-5 and TRBJ1-2; perhaps TRBD1 as D (5 bases). The germline gives CDR1 SGHKS, CDR2 YYEKEE (reference sequence). The CDR3 loop spans 15 amino acids. Trimming removed 2 bases at V and 3 bases at J, with 14 bases between. CDR3 sequence (DNA): TGTGCCAGCAGCTTAGGGGCCGGAGGGTACTATGGCTACACCTTC. Its translation: CASSLGAGGYYGYTF.